This entry lists 29 T cell receptor beta chains sequenced from one sample in a study of blood T cell repertoires in COVID-19. The method was immunoSEQ multiplex PCR; TCRdb's version includes in-frame clones alone and lacks a portion of them. In the table there are approximately 50,000 clones, approximately 88% of which are singletons. Material for sequencing was peripheral blood. Receptor source: a human donor in a cohort sampled during active COVID-19.

The chain links TRBV11-3 to TRBJ2-7; no definite D call. The CDR3 totals 13 residues. Germline loops: CDR1 SGHNT, CDR2 YENEEA. The germline V and J ends were trimmed by 1 base and 4 bases, with 8 bases remaining between them. CDR3 in amino acids: CASSLGSSYEQYF. The CDR3 DNA reads as TGTGCCAGCAGCTTAGGATCCAGTTACGAGCAGTACTTC.

The chain employs TRBV20-1 and TRBJ2-3, with D unresolved. The CDR3 extends over 12 amino acids. The germline CDR1 and CDR2 sequences are DFQATT and SNEGSKA (reference sequence). The V and J ends lost 3 bases and 2 bases respectively, with 6 bases between them. Here the CDR3 DNA reads TGCAGTGCTAGTCCGTACACAGATACGCAGTATTTT. It codes for CSASPYTDTQYF.

This chain connects TRBV7-9 to TRBJ1-2; no definite D call. V was clipped by 5 bases and J by 1 base, with 14 bases between them. Germline V gene data show CDR1 as SEHNR and CDR2 as FQNEAQ (reference sequence). CDR3 length equals 15 residues. For the CDR3, the DNA is TGTGCCAGCAGCCTCCTGGAGGGTATTAACTATGGCTACACCTTC. It codes for CASSLLEGINYGYTF.

V and J are TRBV11-2 and TRBJ2-7; 12 bases fit TRBD1. CDR3 size: 14 residues. In germline, CDR1 is SGHAT, CDR2 FQNNGV. With V trimmed by 6 bases and J by 3 bases, 3 bases remained unmatched. This CDR3 reads CASRGTGGVYEQYF. CDR3 sequence (DNA): TGTGCCAGCAGGGGGACAGGGGGCGTCTACGAGCAGTACTTC.

V is TRBV7-2 and J is TRBJ2-3; 7 positions agree with TRBD2. The V segment lost 2 bases and the J segment 5 bases; nucleotides outside the gene matches: 13. There are 17 residues in the CDR3. Per the germline V gene, CDR1 is SGHTA and CDR2 is FQGNSA. The CDR3 loop reads CASSLSPIGAGEDTQYF. The CDR3 DNA reads as TGTGCCAGCAGCTTAAGCCCCATAGGGGCGGGAGAAGATACGCAGTATTTT.

Here the CDR3 reads CASSLGNSLTGELFF. CDR3 DNA: TGTGCCAGCAGCTTAGGGAACAGTCTCACCGGGGAGCTGTTTTTT. The gene calls are TRBV11-1 and TRBJ2-2; no reliable D call. Germline V lookup: CDR1 SGHAT, CDR2 FQDESV (reference sequence). CDR3 length equals 15 residues. Trimming took 1 base from V and 4 from J, leaving 10 bases between them.

This chain uses TRBV19 with TRBJ1-1; the match to TRBD1 covers 7 bases. CDR1 and CDR2 (germline): LNHDA, SQIVND (reference sequence). The CDR3 consists of 15 residues. The ends lost 7 bases at V and 1 base at J; junction bases unmatched: 9. CDR3 loop: CASKTTGTANTEAFF. Here the CDR3 DNA reads TGTGCCAGTAAAACCACCGGGACAGCGAACACTGAAGCTTTCTTT.

The chain combines TRBV18 with TRBJ2-3; tentative D call: TRBD2 (6 bases). V shed 2 bases and J shed 0 bases, with 9 bases lying between them. The CDR3 length is 15 residues. In germline, CDR1 is KGHSH, CDR2 LQKENI. The CDR3 coding sequence is TGTGCCAGCTCACCATTGCGGGACAGCACAGATACGCAGTATTTT. This sequence encodes CASSPLRDSTDTQYF.

This clone appeared once. This chain joins TRBV18 and TRBJ1-1; 7 bases match TRBD1. The germline CDR1 and CDR2 sequences are KGHSH and LQKENI. The length of the CDR3 is 14 residues. J lost 4 bases, V lost 8 bases, and 10 bases had no gene match. In DNA, the CDR3 is TGTGCCAGCCAAAGCACAGGGGCAGGCACTGAAGCTTTCTTT. Encoded protein: CASQSTGAGTEAFF.

The chain recombines TRBV7-8 with TRBJ2-7; 7 bases are a match to TRBD2. Germline CDR1 is SGHVS and CDR2 is FQNEAQ. The J segment lost 4 bases and the V segment lost 2 bases, leaving 14 bases of the junction unmatched. This CDR3 is built from 17 residues. The CDR3 bases are TGTGCCAGCAGCTTATCGAGACTAGCAGCCTTCGGGTACGAGCAGTACTTC. Amino acids: CASSLSRLAAFGYEQYF.

The chain combines TRBV12-3 or TRBV12-4 with TRBJ2-1; D is perhaps TRBD1 (6 bases). This CDR3 comprises 13 residues. Trimming shortened V by 9 bases and J by 7 bases, and 16 bases separated the two germline ends. The CDR3 DNA reads TGTGCCAGTCGGGCCGGGACATATAATGAGCAGTTCTTC. Protein sequence: CASRAGTYNEQFF.

The chain is built from TRBV9 and TRBJ2-3; 12 nucleotides align to TRBD2. CDR3 size: 17 residues. Germline V CDR1 and CDR2: SGDLS, YYNGEE. The V gene end was trimmed by 4 bases and the J gene end by 1 base; junction bases not matched to a gene: 7. The CDR3 here is CASSPRLAGARTDTQYF. The CDR3, as DNA: TGTGCCAGCAGCCCGCGACTAGCGGGGGCCCGCACAGATACGCAGTATTTT.

This clone was recorded only once. The chain is built from TRBV7-2 and TRBJ1-2, with 9 bases that match TRBD1. CDR1 SGHTA and CDR2 FQGNSA come from the germline V gene. The CDR3 consists of 16 residues. V lost 0 bases and J lost 4; bases outside the gene matches: 6. The CDR3 region is CASSLAQTGGSYGYTF. The CDR3 DNA sequence: TGTGCCAGCAGCTTAGCGCAAACAGGGGGCAGCTATGGCTACACCTTC.

V gene TRBV25-1 combines with J gene TRBJ1-2; D is ambiguous. V was pared by 6 bases and J by 6 bases, with 14 bases between. Germline CDR1 and CDR2: MGHDK and SYGVNS. The CDR3 contains 13 residues. CDR3 in DNA: TGTGCCAGCAGCTCGCCTGAGGAGGATGGCTACACCTTC. This translates into CASSSPEEDGYTF.

This clone was observed a single time. The V and J genes are TRBV18 and TRBJ2-1; 11 bases fit TRBD2. CDR1 is KGHSH and CDR2 is LQKENI in the germline V gene. The CDR3 contains 17 residues. V shed 4 bases, J shed 3 bases, and the junction held 8 bases outside the gene matches. CDR3 loop: CASSLMTGTSGYNEQFF. The CDR3 DNA is TGTGCCAGCTCACTAATGACCGGGACTAGCGGCTACAATGAGCAGTTCTTC.

The chain employs TRBV7-2 and TRBJ2-3, with no clear D. CDR3 length: 15 residues. Per germline, CDR1 SGHTA and CDR2 FQGNSA. Trimming cost V 1 base and J 3 bases, with 11 bases left between them. CDR3 sequence reads: CASSLESLRTDTQYF. CDR3 sequence (DNA): TGTGCCAGCAGCTTAGAGTCTCTGAGGACAGATACGCAGTATTTT.

The chain has TRBV6-6 and TRBJ2-3, with 8 bases fitting TRBD1. Germline-derived CDR1 and CDR2 are MNHNY and SVGAGI (reference sequence). With 4 bases clipped from V and 4 bases from J, the junction kept 7 bases outside the gene matches. The CDR3 spans 15 residues. The CDR3 nucleotides read TGTGCCAGCAGTTTCGGCAGGGGGCGCTCAGATACGCAGTATTTT. Translation: CASSFGRGRSDTQYF.

The table lists this clone with a count of one. V is TRBV7-2 and J is TRBJ2-5; 7 positions agree with TRBD2. With V trimmed by 4 bases and J by 5 bases, 10 bases remained unmatched. Germline CDR1 reads SGHTA; CDR2 reads FQGNSA. The CDR3 sequence is 15 residues long. DNA of the CDR3: TGTGCCAGCAGCTGGCAGAGCGGGACCGGGGAGACCCAGTACTTC. As protein: CASSWQSGTGETQYF.

The chain links TRBV21-1 to TRBJ2-1; the table gives TRBD1 as D, unverified against the DNA. TRBV21-1 is a documented pseudogene. The CDR3 is made up of 14 amino acids. CDR3 DNA: TGTGCCAGCGACAGGGGAAACTCCTACAATGAGCAGTTCTTC. Residues: CASDRGNSYNEQFF.

The count of this clone is one. The chain carries TRBV4-3 and TRBJ2-2; a possible D gene is TRBD1 (6 bases). The CDR3 is 15 amino acids. CDR1 LGHNA and CDR2 YSLEER come from the germline V gene. V lost 0 bases and J lost 9, with 14 bases in between. CDR3 loop: CASSQDPSGTRELFF. The DNA for the CDR3 is TGCGCCAGCAGCCAAGACCCCTCCGGGACAAGGGAGCTGTTTTTT.

This clone has just one count. The V call is TRBV4-3, the J call TRBJ1-1; TRBD1 aligns across 7 bases. V shed 4 bases and J 4 bases; nucleotides not matched to a gene: 9. Looked up from germline, CDR1 is LGHNA and CDR2 is YSLEER. The CDR3 covers 15 residues. DNA of the CDR3: TGCGCCAGCAGCCCCCAGACAGGGTTCGGCACTGAAGCTTTCTTT. This gives the protein CASSPQTGFGTEAFF.

A few counts support this clone. The J gene is TRBJ1-6, the V gene TRBV7-3; the D gene is possibly TRBD1 (5 bases). The CDR3 sequence is 14 residues long. The V gene lost 1 base and the J gene lost 8 bases, with 9 bases spanning the gap. Germline-derived CDR1 and CDR2 are SGHTA and FQGTGA. CDR3 amino acids: CASSLKGFDSPLHF. The CDR3 region has the DNA TGTGCCAGCAGCTTAAAGGGGTTTGATTCACCCCTCCACTTT. The variable domain in full, with the rest retrieved from reference TRBV7-3 and TRBJ1-6, is GAGVSQTPSNKVTEKGKYVELRCDPISGHTALYWYRQSLGQGPEFLIYFQGTGAADDSGLPNDRFFAVRPEGSVSTLKIQRTERGDSAVYLCASSLKGFDSPLHFGNGTRLTVT.

The chain joins TRBV18 to TRBJ2-5, with 9 bases aligning to TRBD1. Trimming removed 6 bases from V and 5 bases from J; junction bases left unmatched: 4. Germline V gene lookup returns CDR1 KGHSH and CDR2 LQKENI. The CDR3 totals 13 residues. The chain's CDR3 is CASSTGGRETQYF. DNA of the CDR3: TGTGCCAGCTCTACAGGGGGCCGGGAGACCCAGTACTTC.

V and J are TRBV28 and TRBJ2-1, with 8 nucleotides matching TRBD2. The CDR3 totals 14 residues. Trimming took 5 bases from V and 10 from J; bases not matched to a gene: 10. Germline CDR1 is MDHEN and CDR2 is SYDVKM. The CDR3 DNA reads TGTGCCAGCAGTCCTAGGACTAGCCGTTACGAGCAGTTCTTC. This codes for CASSPRTSRYEQFF.

This clone is a singleton in its sample. V gene TRBV5-6 combines with J gene TRBJ1-5; D not resolved. Per the germline V gene, CDR1 is SGHDT and CDR2 is YYEEEE. CDR3 length: 12 amino acids. The V end lost 0 bases, the J end lost 5 bases, and 3 bases lay between the germline ends. CDR3 nucleotide sequence: TGTGCCAGCAGCTTGGGAGATCAGCCCCAGCATTTT. It is translated as CASSLGDQPQHF.

Concerning this clone: The same CDR3 can be traced to other DNA sequences in this sample. The V gene is TRBV19, the J gene TRBJ1-1; D perhaps matches TRBD1 (5 bases). The V gene's germline CDR1 is LNHDA and CDR2 SQIVND (reference sequence). V lost 3 bases and J 0 bases, leaving 8 bases between the germline ends. The CDR3 contains 14 residues. As DNA, the CDR3 is TGTGCCAGTAGTATGCAGGGAATGAACACTGAAGCTTTCTTT. This sequence encodes CASSMQGMNTEAFF.

The chain carries TRBV2 and TRBJ2-2; D call uncertain. Between the trimmed V and J ends, which lost 3 bases and 5 bases, there was a span of 22 bases. Germline values: CDR1 SNHLY, CDR2 FYNNEI. CDR3 length equals 18 residues. The CDR3 sequence: CASSDLERIRVGTGELFF. CDR3 DNA sequence: TGTGCCAGCAGTGACCTCGAAAGGATTCGGGTAGGAACCGGGGAGCTGTTTTTT.

The V and J genes are TRBV7-8 and TRBJ2-3, with 10 bases fitting TRBD2. V shed 2 bases and J 3 bases; nucleotides not matched to a gene: 5. Per the germline V gene, CDR1 is SGHVS and CDR2 is FQNEAQ. The CDR3 spans 16 residues. The DNA for the CDR3 is TGTGCCAGCAGCTTATCGAGCGGGAGGGGGACAGATACGCAGTATTTT. As protein: CASSLSSGRGTDTQYF.

The rearrangement uses TRBV19 and TRBJ1-5; 7 bases line up with TRBD1. The CDR3 contains 13 residues. J was trimmed by 2 bases and V by 9 bases; bases with no gene match: 4. CDR1 and CDR2 from the germline V gene are LNHDA and SQIVND (reference sequence). The CDR3 DNA sequence: TGTGCCAGCTTCGGACAGGGCAATCAGCCCCAGCATTTT. Its protein is CASFGQGNQPQHF.